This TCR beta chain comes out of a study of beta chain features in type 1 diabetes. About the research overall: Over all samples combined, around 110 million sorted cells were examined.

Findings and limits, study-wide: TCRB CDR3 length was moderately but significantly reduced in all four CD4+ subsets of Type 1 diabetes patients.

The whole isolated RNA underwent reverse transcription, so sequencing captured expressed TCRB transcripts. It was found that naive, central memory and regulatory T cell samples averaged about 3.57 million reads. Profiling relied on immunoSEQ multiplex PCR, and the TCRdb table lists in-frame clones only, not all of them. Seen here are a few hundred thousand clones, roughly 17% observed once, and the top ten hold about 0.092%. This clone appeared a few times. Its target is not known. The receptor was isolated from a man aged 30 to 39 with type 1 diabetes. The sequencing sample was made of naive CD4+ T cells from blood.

The CDR3 sequence is CASSQPIGETQYF. DNA of the CDR3: TGCGCCAGCAGCCAGCCCATAGGGGAGACCCAGTACTTC. This chain joins TRBV4-1 and TRBJ2-5; unclear D gene. CDR1 is MGHRA and CDR2 is YSYEKL in the germline V gene. The CDR3 has 13 amino acids. Trimming pared 3 bases from V and 5 bases from J, leaving 10 bases between.